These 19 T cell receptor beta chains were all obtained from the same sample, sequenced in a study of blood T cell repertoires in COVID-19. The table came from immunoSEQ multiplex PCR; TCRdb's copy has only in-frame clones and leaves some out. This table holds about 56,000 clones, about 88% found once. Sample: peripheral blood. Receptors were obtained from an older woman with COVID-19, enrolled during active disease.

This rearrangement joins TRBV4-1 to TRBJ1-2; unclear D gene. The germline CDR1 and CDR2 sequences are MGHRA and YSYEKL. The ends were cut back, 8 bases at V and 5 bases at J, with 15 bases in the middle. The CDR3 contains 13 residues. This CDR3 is CASGEFGGYGYTF. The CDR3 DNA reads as TGCGCCAGCGGCGAATTTGGCGGGTATGGCTACACCTTC.

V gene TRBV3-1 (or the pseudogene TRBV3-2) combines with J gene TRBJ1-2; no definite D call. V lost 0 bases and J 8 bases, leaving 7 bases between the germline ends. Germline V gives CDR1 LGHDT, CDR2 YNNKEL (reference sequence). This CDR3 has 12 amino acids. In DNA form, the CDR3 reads TGTGCCAGCAGCCAAGAATCAGGAGGCTACACCTTC. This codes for CASSQESGGYTF.

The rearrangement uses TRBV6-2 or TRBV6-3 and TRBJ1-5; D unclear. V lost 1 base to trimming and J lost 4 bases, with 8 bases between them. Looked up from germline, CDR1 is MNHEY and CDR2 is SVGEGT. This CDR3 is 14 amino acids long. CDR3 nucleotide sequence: TGTGCCAGCAGTTACTTCGCAGTTAATCAGCCCCAGCATTTT. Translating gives CASSYFAVNQPQHF.

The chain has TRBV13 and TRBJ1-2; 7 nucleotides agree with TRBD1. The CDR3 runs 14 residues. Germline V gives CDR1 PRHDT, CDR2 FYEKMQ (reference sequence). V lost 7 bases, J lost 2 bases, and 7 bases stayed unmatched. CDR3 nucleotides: TGTGCCAGCACCTACCGGGACAGAAACTATGGCTACACCTTC. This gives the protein CASTYRDRNYGYTF.

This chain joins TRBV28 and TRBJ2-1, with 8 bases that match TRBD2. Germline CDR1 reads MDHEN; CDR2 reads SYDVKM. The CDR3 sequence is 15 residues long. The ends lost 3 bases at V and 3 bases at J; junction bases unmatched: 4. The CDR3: CASSFGTSVYNEQFF. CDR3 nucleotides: TGTGCCAGCAGTTTCGGGACTAGTGTCTACAATGAGCAGTTCTTC. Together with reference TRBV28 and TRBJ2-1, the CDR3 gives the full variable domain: DVKVTQSSRYLVKRTGEKVFLECVQDMDHENMFWYRQDPGLGLRLIYFSYDVKMKEKGDIPEGYSVSREKKERFSLILESASTNQTSMYLCASSFGTSVYNEQFFGPGTRLTVL.

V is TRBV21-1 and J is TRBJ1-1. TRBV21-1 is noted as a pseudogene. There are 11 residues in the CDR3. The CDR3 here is CASRVDTEAFF. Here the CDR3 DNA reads TGTGCCAGCAGGGTAGACACTGAAGCTTTCTTT.

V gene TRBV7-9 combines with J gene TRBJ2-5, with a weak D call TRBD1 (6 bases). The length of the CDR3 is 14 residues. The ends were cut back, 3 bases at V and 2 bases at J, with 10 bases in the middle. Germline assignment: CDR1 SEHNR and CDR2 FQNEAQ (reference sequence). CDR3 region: CASSLGATQETQYF. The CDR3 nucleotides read TGTGCCAGCAGCTTGGGGGCAACTCAAGAGACCCAGTACTTC.

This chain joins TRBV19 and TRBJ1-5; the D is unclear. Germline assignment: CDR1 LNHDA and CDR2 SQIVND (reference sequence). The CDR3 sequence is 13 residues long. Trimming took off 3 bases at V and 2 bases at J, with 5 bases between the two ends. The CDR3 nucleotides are TGTGCCAGTAGTATGCAGGGCAATCAGCCCCAGCATTTT. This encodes CASSMQGNQPQHF.

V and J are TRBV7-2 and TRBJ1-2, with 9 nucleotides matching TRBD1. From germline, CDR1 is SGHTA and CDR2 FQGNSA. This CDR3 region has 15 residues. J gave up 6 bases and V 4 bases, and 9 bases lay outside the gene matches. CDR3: CASSSQLQGADGYTF. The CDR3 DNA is TGTGCCAGCAGCTCACAATTACAGGGGGCGGATGGCTACACCTTC.

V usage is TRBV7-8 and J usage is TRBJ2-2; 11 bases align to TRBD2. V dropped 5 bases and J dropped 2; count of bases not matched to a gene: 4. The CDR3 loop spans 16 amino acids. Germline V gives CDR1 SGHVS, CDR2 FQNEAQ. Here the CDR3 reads CASSLGTSGNTGELFF. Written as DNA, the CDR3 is TGTGCCAGCAGCCTCGGGACTAGCGGCAACACCGGGGAGCTGTTTTTT.

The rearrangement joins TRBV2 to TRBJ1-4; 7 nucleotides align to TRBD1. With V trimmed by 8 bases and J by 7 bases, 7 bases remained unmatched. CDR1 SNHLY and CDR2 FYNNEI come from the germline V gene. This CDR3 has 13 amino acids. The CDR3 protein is CASSTGSGEKLFF. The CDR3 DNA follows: TGTGCCAGCTCGACAGGGTCGGGTGAAAAACTGTTTTTT.

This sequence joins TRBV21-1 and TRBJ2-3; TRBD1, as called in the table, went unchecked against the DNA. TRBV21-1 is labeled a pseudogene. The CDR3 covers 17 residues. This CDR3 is CASSKHQDREWTDTQYF. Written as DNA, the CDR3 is TGTGCCAGCAGCAAACATCAGGACAGGGAGTGGACAGATACGCAGTATTTT.

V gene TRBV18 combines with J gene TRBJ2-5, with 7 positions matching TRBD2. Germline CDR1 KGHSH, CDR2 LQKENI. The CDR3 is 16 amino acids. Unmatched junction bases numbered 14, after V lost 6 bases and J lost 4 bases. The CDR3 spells CASSPLASGLGETQYF. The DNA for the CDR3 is TGTGCCAGCTCCCCCCTGGCTAGCGGCCTTGGAGAGACCCAGTACTTC. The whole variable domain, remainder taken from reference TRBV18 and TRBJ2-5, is NAGVMQNPRHLVRRRGQEARLRCSPMKGHSHVYWYRQLPEEGLKFMVYLQKENIIDESGMPKERFSAEFPKEGPSILRIQQVVRGDSAAYFCASSPLASGLGETQYFGPGTRLLVL.

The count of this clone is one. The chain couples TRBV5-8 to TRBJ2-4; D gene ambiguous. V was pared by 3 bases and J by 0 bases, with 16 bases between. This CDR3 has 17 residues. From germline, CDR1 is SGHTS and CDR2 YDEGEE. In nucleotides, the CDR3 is TGTGCCAGCAGCTCATACGAGAATACCCTAGCCAAAAACATTCAGTACTTC. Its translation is CASSSYENTLAKNIQYF.

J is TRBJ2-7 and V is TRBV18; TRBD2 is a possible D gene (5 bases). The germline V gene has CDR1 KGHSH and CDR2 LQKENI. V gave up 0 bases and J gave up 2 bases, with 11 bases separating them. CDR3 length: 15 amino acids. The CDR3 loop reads CASSPPRVRAYEQYF. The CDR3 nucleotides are TGTGCCAGCTCACCACCACGGGTGAGGGCCTACGAGCAGTACTTC.

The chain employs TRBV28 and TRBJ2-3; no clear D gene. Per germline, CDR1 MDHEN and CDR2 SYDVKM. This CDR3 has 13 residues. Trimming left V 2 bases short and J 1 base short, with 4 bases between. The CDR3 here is CASSLRGTDTQYF. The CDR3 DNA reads TGTGCCAGCAGTTTACGTGGCACAGATACGCAGTATTTT.

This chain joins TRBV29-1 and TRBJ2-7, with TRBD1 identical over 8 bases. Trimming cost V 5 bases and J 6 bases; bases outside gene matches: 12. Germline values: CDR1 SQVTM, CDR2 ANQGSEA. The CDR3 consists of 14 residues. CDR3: CSVTTPRTGSEQYF. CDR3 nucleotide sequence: TGCAGCGTTACAACCCCGCGGACAGGGTCCGAGCAGTACTTC.

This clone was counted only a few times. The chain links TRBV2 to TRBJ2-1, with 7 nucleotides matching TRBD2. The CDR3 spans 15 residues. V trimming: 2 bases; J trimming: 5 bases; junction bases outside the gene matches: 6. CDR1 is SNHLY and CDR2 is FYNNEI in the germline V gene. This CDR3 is CASSELGLADNEQFF. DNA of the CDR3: TGTGCCAGCAGTGAATTGGGGCTAGCGGACAATGAGCAGTTCTTC.

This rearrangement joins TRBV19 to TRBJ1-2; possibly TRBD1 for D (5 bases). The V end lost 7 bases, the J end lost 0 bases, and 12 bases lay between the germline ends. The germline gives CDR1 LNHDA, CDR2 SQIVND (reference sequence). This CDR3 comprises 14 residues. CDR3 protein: CASTAGHPNYGYTF. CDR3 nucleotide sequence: TGTGCCAGTACCGCAGGACACCCTAACTATGGCTACACCTTC.